The clone carrying this TCR beta chain was counted ten times or more. Its specificity is unknown. The read ends 3 residues early relative to the CDR3; the germline J gene fills the gap. This specimen belongs to a study of T cell clonality in common variable immunodeficiency. Study conclusions and caveats: In common variable immunodeficiency, TCR beta chains reportedly carried fewer deletions and N-nucleotide insertions.

Between the trimmed V and J ends, which lost 2 bases and 4 bases, there was a span of 10 bases. Germline-derived CDR1 and CDR2 are SGDLS and YYNGEE. The CDR3 is 14 residues long. Most patients and controls had Caucasian heritage. CVID and control samples used equivalent genomic DNA input. Some clones are missing from TCRdb's copy, which holds only in-frame ones; the method was immunoSEQ multiplex PCR. Observed in the sample are 40,000 to 60,000 clones, none of them singletons. This rearrangement joins TRBV9 to TRBJ2-1; D gene ambiguous. The receptor was derived from a person aged 18-70 years in good health. Specimen: peripheral blood mononuclear cells. The CDR3 here is CASSVSGNYNEQFF. The CDR3 bases that were read are TGTGCCAGCAGCGTCTCAGGAAATTACAATGAG.